This entry is about one T cell receptor (beta chain). This entry comes from a study of OX40 agonist ivuxolimab in advanced cancers. Sequencing was performed with immunoSEQ multiplex PCR; in TCRdb, only in-frame clones are kept and a portion is missing. Among tens of thousands of clones listed, 85% were seen once. The germline V and J ends were trimmed by 10 bases and 2 bases, with 15 bases remaining between them. Germline V gives CDR1 MDHEN, CDR2 SYDVKM. CDR3 length: 13 amino acids. This specimen consisted of CD4+ or CD8+ T cells sorted from blood, obtained in a trial of the OX40 agonist ivuxolimab. This TCR was recovered from an adult with an advanced solid tumor such as melanoma, head and neck, liver or kidney cancer. The chain recombines TRBV28 with TRBJ2-7; the D call may be TRBD1 or TRBD2 (5 bases each). The CDR3 loop reads CAIESGPPYEQYF. The CDR3 nucleotides read TGTGCCATCGAATCGGGACCTCCCTACGAGCAGTACTTC. The full variable domain, completed using reference TRBV28 and TRBJ2-7, is DVKVTQSSRYLVKRTGEKVFLECVQDMDHENMFWYRQDPGLGLRLIYFSYDVKMKEKGDIPEGYSVSREKKERFSLILESASTNQTSMYLCAIESGPPYEQYFGPGTRLTVT.